A selection of T cell receptor beta chains follows, all from one sample in a study of T cell responses to AZD1222 COVID-19 vaccine. TCRdb's table, derived via immunoSEQ multiplex PCR, lists solely in-frame clones and lacks some. Of 90,000 to 120,000 clones in the sample, 87% were seen once. The sample was peripheral blood, taken on day 0 of AZD1222 vaccination. The origin of the receptors is an adult in good health. Each CDR3 is given with its conserved first and last residue. D genes are given only for firm matches. Only part of the rows carry a size: once, few, many, or a class if the clone is expanded.

V gene	J gene	clone size	D gene	CDR3 protein	CDR3 DNA
TRBV28	TRBJ2-1	NA	TRBD2	CASSFHTSGANEQFF	TGTGCCAGCAGTTTCCACACTAGCGGGGCTAATGAGCAGTTCTTC
TRBV2	TRBJ1-5	NA	NA	CASSGERGYNQPQHF	TGTGCCAGCAGTGGCGAGCGGGGGTACAATCAGCCCCAGCATTTT
TRBV18	TRBJ2-7	once	TRBD1	CASSAGTAAYEQYF	TGTGCCAGCTCTGCCGGGACAGCCGCCTACGAGCAGTACTTC
TRBV7-8	TRBJ1-1	NA	NA	CASSLARTQNTEAFF	TGTGCCAGCAGCTTAGCCCGGACCCAAAACACTGAAGCTTTCTTT
TRBV6-1	TRBJ2-7	NA	NA	CASSEGTLIYEQYF	TGTGCCAGCAGTGAAGGGACGTTAATCTACGAGCAGTACTTC
TRBV5-8	TRBJ1-5	NA	NA	CASSLFVTVSNQPQHF	TGTGCCAGCAGCTTGTTCGTGACTGTTAGCAATCAGCCCCAGCATTTT
TRBV5-1	TRBJ2-4	NA	NA	CASSFQGRDIQYF	TGCGCCAGCAGCTTTCAGGGTCGCGACATTCAGTACTTC
TRBV18	TRBJ1-5	NA	NA	CASSPLETPPQPQHF	TGTGCCAGCTCACCACTCGAAACACCTCCCCAGCCCCAGCATTTT
TRBV6-5	TRBJ2-7	NA	NA	CASSRGTAYEQYF	TGTGCCAGCAGCCGGGGCACCGCCTACGAGCAGTACTTC
TRBV6-5	TRBJ1-1	NA	TRBD1	CAGVTGLSLAFF	TGTGCCGGCGTGACAGGGCTGTCGTTAGCTTTCTTT
TRBV7-6	TRBJ2-3	NA	NA	CASSLVGLRDTQYF	TGTGCCAGCAGCTTAGTTGGGTTGAGAGATACGCAGTATTTT
TRBV6-5	TRBJ1-5	few	NA	CASSYSGASNQPQHF	TGTGCCAGCAGTTACTCAGGGGCTAGCAATCAGCCCCAGCATTTT
TRBV7-2	TRBJ1-1	NA	TRBD1	CASSPRQGNTEAFF	TGTGCCAGCAGCCCAAGACAGGGGAACACTGAAGCTTTCTTT
TRBV12-3/TRBV12-4	TRBJ2-1	NA	NA	CASSLARTNEQFF	TGTGCCAGCAGTTTAGCGCGGACCAATGAGCAGTTCTTC
TRBV5-6	TRBJ1-4	NA	NA	CASSFYRRSTNEKLFF	TGTGCCAGCAGCTTTTACAGGAGATCAACTAATGAAAAACTGTTTTTT
TRBV27	TRBJ1-6	NA	TRBD1	CASRGQGGNSPLHF	TGTGCCAGCAGAGGACAGGGTGGCAATTCACCCCTCCACTTT
TRBV5-1	TRBJ1-2	NA	NA	CASSSIPADRLGGYTF	TGCGCCAGCAGCTCCATTCCAGCCGACAGACTAGGGGGCTACACCTTC
TRBV5-1	TRBJ2-1	few	NA	CASSFVGDSYNEQFF	TGCGCCAGCAGCTTCGTCGGGGACTCCTACAATGAGCAGTTCTTC
TRBV19	TRBJ1-4	NA	TRBD1	CASSLRQGIVKLFF	TGTGCCAGTAGTCTCCGACAGGGTATAGTAAAACTGTTTTTT
TRBV11-2	TRBJ1-3	few	TRBD1	CASSRHMTGAGNTIYF	TGTGCCAGCAGCCGCCATATGACAGGGGCTGGAAACACCATATATTTT
TRBV19	TRBJ2-7	NA	NA	CASTPPPEKGRGSYEQYF	TGTGCCAGCACCCCACCTCCTGAGAAGGGTAGAGGATCCTACGAGCAGTACTTC
TRBV4-3	TRBJ1-2	NA	NA	CASSHTGRYGYTF	TGCGCCAGCAGCCATACCGGGAGGTATGGCTACACCTTC
TRBV3-1/TRBV3-2	TRBJ1-6	NA	TRBD1	CASSQPPTGINSPLHF	TGTGCCAGCAGCCAACCCCCGACAGGGATCAATTCACCCCTCCACTTT
TRBV7-8	TRBJ1-2	NA	NA	CASSLGYSLHGGYDRYTF	TGTGCCAGCAGCTTAGGCTACAGCCTTCATGGGGGGTACGATCGCTACACCTTC
TRBV5-6	TRBJ1-1	NA	NA	CASSFRSQNTEAFF	TGTGCCAGCAGCTTCAGGAGCCAGAACACTGAAGCTTTCTTT
TRBV2	TRBJ1-2	NA	NA	CASPKVRGLGYTF	TGTGCCAGCCCAAAAGTCCGGGGGCTCGGCTACACCTTC
TRBV5-1	TRBJ2-5	NA	TRBD2	CASRISGGDQETQYF	TGCGCCAGCAGGATTTCGGGGGGAGATCAAGAGACCCAGTACTTC
TRBV6-1	TRBJ1-4	NA	TRBD1	CASSSRTGGNEKLFF	TGTGCCAGCAGTTCCCGGACAGGGGGAAATGAAAAACTGTTTTTT
TRBV7-9	TRBJ2-5	NA	NA	CASSLFLGGETQYF	TGTGCCAGCAGCTTATTTTTGGGGGGAGAGACCCAGTACTTC
TRBV5-1	TRBJ1-2	once	NA	CASKFSPERLNYGYTF	TGCGCCAGCAAGTTCTCCCCCGAAAGACTAAACTATGGCTACACCTTC
TRBV7-8	TRBJ1-2	NA	TRBD1	CASSLVDRGYGYTF	TGTGCCAGCAGCTTAGTTGACAGGGGATATGGCTACACCTTC
TRBV6-5	TRBJ1-6	few	NA	CASSYTWGNSPLHF	TGTGCCAGCAGTTATACCTGGGGGAATTCACCCCTCCACTTT
TRBV2	TRBJ1-2	NA	NA	CASSYQTTLGYTF	TGTGCCAGCAGCTACCAGACCACCCTTGGCTACACCTTC
TRBV30	TRBJ2-2	NA	NA	CAWREIRELFF	TGTGCCTGGAGGGAAATACGGGAGCTGTTTTTT
TRBV4-2	TRBJ1-3	few	NA	CASSQTGHYSGNTIYF	TGTGCCAGCAGCCAAACAGGGCATTACTCTGGAAACACCATATATTTT
TRBV5-6	TRBJ1-4	NA	TRBD1	CASSRRGSYEKLFF	TGTGCCAGCAGCCGCAGGGGGAGCTATGAAAAACTGTTTTTT
TRBV4-3	TRBJ1-2	NA	TRBD1	CASSQDVPGQGNYGYTF	TGCGCCAGCAGCCAAGATGTCCCGGGACAGGGAAACTATGGCTACACCTTC
TRBV25-1	TRBJ1-5	few	NA	CASRRGDQPQHF	TGTGCCAGTCGGCGGGGTGATCAGCCCCAGCATTTT
TRBV27	TRBJ2-7	NA	NA	CASSLSSVGPYEQYF	TGTGCCAGCAGTTTATCCTCGGTCGGCCCCTACGAGCAGTACTTC
TRBV7-6	TRBJ1-3	NA	NA	CASSPQILSGNTIYF	TGTGCCAGCAGCCCACAAATTCTCTCTGGAAACACCATATATTTT
TRBV11-1	TRBJ2-3	NA	NA	CASSSEPDTQYF	TGTGCCAGCAGCTCAGAACCGGATACGCAGTATTTT
TRBV18	TRBJ1-1	NA	NA	CASSLMAPGDRTEAFF	TGTGCCAGCTCACTTATGGCCCCAGGGGATCGAACTGAAGCTTTCTTT
TRBV7-4	TRBJ1-5	NA	NA	CASSFLGRDLHIRYSNQPQHF	TGTGCCAGCAGCTTTCTTGGACGAGATTTACACATACGTTATAGCAATCAGCCCCAGCATTTT
TRBV7-9	TRBJ2-5	once	NA	CASSLETQYF	TGTGCCAGCAGCTTGGAGACCCAGTACTTC
TRBV19	TRBJ1-2	NA	NA	CATRDRGRSGYTF	TGTGCCACCAGAGACCGCGGGAGGAGTGGCTACACCTTC
TRBV30	TRBJ1-1	once	NA	CAWASPRVVDTEAFF	TGTGCCTGGGCTAGTCCCAGGGTGGTTGACACTGAAGCTTTCTTT
TRBV3-1/TRBV3-2	TRBJ1-5	NA	NA	CASSPRRQEQPQHF	TGTGCCAGCAGCCCAAGAAGGCAGGAACAGCCCCAGCATTTT
TRBV19	TRBJ2-5	NA	NA	CASSYTTRGETQYF	TGTGCCAGTAGTTACACCACGAGGGGGGAGACCCAGTACTTC
TRBV4-2	TRBJ1-5	NA	NA	CASSQGEEGNQPQHF	TGTGCCAGCAGCCAGGGGGAGGAAGGCAATCAGCCCCAGCATTTT
TRBV3-1/TRBV3-2	TRBJ2-5	once	TRBD1	CASSQHTGVGLGETQYF	TGTGCCAGCAGCCAGCACACAGGGGTGGGGTTAGGGGAGACCCAGTACTTC
TRBV7-3	TRBJ1-1	NA	NA	CASSLRGDTEAFF	TGTGCCAGCAGCCTTCGGGGCGACACTGAAGCTTTCTTT
TRBV28	TRBJ1-2	NA	NA	CASSFVRGDGYTF	TGTGCCAGCAGTTTTGTACGGGGGGATGGCTACACCTTC
TRBV5-4	TRBJ2-5	once	NA	CASSLGQGDVTQYF	TGTGCCAGCAGCTTGGGGCAGGGAGACGTGACCCAGTACTTC
TRBV29-1	TRBJ1-1	NA	NA	CSGRAANTEAFF	TGCAGCGGTAGAGCAGCGAACACTGAAGCTTTCTTT
TRBV4-2	TRBJ1-4	NA	TRBD1	CASSRDRGEKLFF	TGTGCCAGCAGCCGAGACAGGGGTGAAAAACTGTTTTTT